One and the same sample provided the 29 T cell receptor beta chains below, sequenced in a study of beta chain features in type 1 diabetes. Notes on the study in general: In every one of the four CD4+ subsets, TCRB CDR3s were moderately but significantly shorter in Type 1 diabetes patients.

For these TCRs, the target antigens are not known. Expressed TCRB transcripts were sequenced because the entire RNA isolate underwent reverse transcription. TCRdb keeps only in-frame clones here, not all; method: immunoSEQ multiplex PCR. This repertoire shows almost 350,000 clones, roughly a tenth found once; its top ten account for more than 0.8%. Material: central memory CD4+ T cells from blood. These receptors all stem from a man younger than 45 with type 1 diabetes.

This rearrangement joins TRBV2 to TRBJ1-1, with D possibly being TRBD1 (5 bases). Looked up from germline, CDR1 is SNHLY and CDR2 is FYNNEI. V lost 5 bases and J lost 7, with 14 bases in between. This CDR3 comprises 13 residues. The CDR3 spells CASSSNRHLEAFF. DNA for the CDR3: TGTGCCAGCAGTAGTAACAGGCACCTTGAAGCTTTCTTT.

The rearrangement uses TRBV10-2 and TRBJ2-1; 8 bases fit TRBD2. This CDR3 spans 15 amino acids. The germline V gene has CDR1 WSHSY and CDR2 SAAADI. V was clipped by 2 bases and J by 6 bases; unmatched bases: 6. CDR3 protein: CASSERGLVPNEQFF. The CDR3 coding sequence is TGCGCCAGCAGTGAGAGGGGACTAGTTCCCAATGAGCAGTTCTTC.

The rearrangement links TRBV7-2 to TRBJ2-5; TRBD1 aligns across 8 bases. This CDR3 spans 13 amino acids. Unmatched junction bases numbered 4, after V lost 6 bases and J lost 4 bases. The germline V gene has CDR1 SGHTA and CDR2 FQGNSA. The CDR3 coding sequence is TGTGCCAGCAGAGACAGGGGAAGAGAGACCCAGTACTTC. It codes for CASRDRGRETQYF.

This clone was seen a few times. The J gene is TRBJ1-6, the V gene TRBV4-1, with 7 bases matching TRBD1. The CDR3 sequence is 16 residues long. CDR1 and CDR2 from the germline V gene are MGHRA and YSYEKL. V gave up 0 bases and J gave up 4 bases; unmatched junction bases: 3. CDR3 amino acids: CASSQELTGYNSPLHF. DNA for the CDR3: TGCGCCAGCAGCCAAGAATTGACAGGGTATAATTCACCCCTCCACTTT.

A note on this clone: Other nucleotide sequences from this sample produce the same CDR3. The chain carries TRBV15 and TRBJ1-2; D is unresolved. V was shortened by 3 bases and J by 2 bases, with 4 bases between the two germline ends. The CDR3 is 12 amino acids. Germline CDR1 is LNHNV and CDR2 is YYDKDF (reference sequence). CDR3 in DNA: TGTGCCACCAGCAGGGAGAACTATGGCTACACCTTC. Its protein product is CATSRENYGYTF.

The rearrangement joins TRBV5-1 to TRBJ1-2; no reliable D call. Germline CDR1 and CDR2: SGHRS and YFSETQ. Between the trimmed V and J ends, which lost 2 bases and 2 bases, there was a span of 10 bases. The CDR3 has 14 residues. Written as DNA, the CDR3 is TGCGCCAGCAGCTTAACAGATTCCAACTATGGCTACACCTTC. As protein: CASSLTDSNYGYTF.

The chain recombines TRBV28 with TRBJ2-1, with 7 bases fitting TRBD1. Germline V lookup: CDR1 MDHEN, CDR2 SYDVKM. The trim removed 6 bases at V and 5 bases at J, leaving 16 bases unmatched. The CDR3 is 17 amino acids. CDR3 loop: CASSPKALRDRHNEQFF. DNA of the CDR3: TGTGCCAGCAGCCCTAAAGCCTTACGGGACAGACACAATGAGCAGTTCTTC. Full variable domain (rest looked up from reference TRBV28 and TRBJ2-1): DVKVTQSSRYLVKRTGEKVFLECVQDMDHENMFWYRQDPGLGLRLIYFSYDVKMKEKGDIPEGYSVSREKKERFSLILESASTNQTSMYLCASSPKALRDRHNEQFFGPGTRLTVL.

This clone was counted once. The genes are TRBV7-9 and TRBJ2-5; D gene uncertain. The CDR3 runs 13 residues. The V and J ends lost 7 bases and 4 bases respectively, with 13 bases between them. Germline CDR1 is SEHNR and CDR2 is FQNEAQ (reference sequence). This CDR3 is CASMVVAPETQYF. The CDR3 DNA sequence: TGTGCCAGCATGGTGGTGGCCCCAGAGACCCAGTACTTC.

The chain has TRBV12-5 and TRBJ2-1; D is tentatively TRBD1 or TRBD2 (6 bases each). This CDR3 has 12 residues. CDR1 is LGHNT and CDR2 is FRNRAP in the germline V gene. Trimming removed 5 bases from V and 10 bases from J, with 12 bases in between. DNA of the CDR3: TGTGCTAGTGGTACGGGGGCTTGGGAGCAGTTCTTC. Translation gives CASGTGAWEQFF.

In its sample, this clone was seen a few times. This chain uses TRBV5-4 with TRBJ2-3; D is possibly TRBD1 (6 bases). The germline V and J ends were trimmed by 0 bases and 0 bases, with 8 bases remaining between them. The germline gives CDR1 SGHNT, CDR2 YYREEE (reference sequence). The CDR3 loop spans 15 amino acids. The chain's CDR3 is CASSLDGGSTDTQYF. The CDR3 bases are TGTGCCAGCAGCTTGGATGGGGGCAGCACAGATACGCAGTATTTT.

The chain combines TRBV18 with TRBJ1-1, with 11 bases lining up with TRBD1. CDR1 is KGHSH and CDR2 is LQKENI in the germline V gene. J was trimmed by 5 bases and V by 4 bases; bases with no gene match: 3. The CDR3 consists of 14 residues. The CDR3: CASSLGTGGTEAFF. CDR3 DNA sequence: TGTGCCAGCTCACTGGGGACAGGGGGGACTGAAGCTTTCTTT.

The chain has TRBV5-6 and TRBJ2-3, with TRBD1 matching over 9 bases. The J segment lost 5 bases and the V segment lost 5 bases, leaving 9 bases of the junction unmatched. The CDR3 covers 15 residues. Germline-derived CDR1 and CDR2 are SGHDT and YYEEEE. CDR3 sequence reads: CASSRTTGGVDTQYF. The CDR3 nucleotides are TGTGCCAGCAGTCGCACCACAGGGGGCGTAGATACGCAGTATTTT.

The chain recombines TRBV28 with TRBJ2-3; D may be TRBD1 (6 bases). The length of the CDR3 is 18 residues. CDR1 MDHEN and CDR2 SYDVKM come from the germline V gene. Trimming took off 4 bases at V and 6 bases at J, with 26 bases between the two ends. As DNA, the CDR3 is TGTGCCAGCAGTTCCCCGGTAGATTACAGGGTAGGAGGTGATACGCAGTATTTT. Amino acid sequence: CASSSPVDYRVGGDTQYF. Combining the CDR3 with reference TRBV28 and TRBJ2-3 gives the whole variable domain DVKVTQSSRYLVKRTGEKVFLECVQDMDHENMFWYRQDPGLGLRLIYFSYDVKMKEKGDIPEGYSVSREKKERFSLILESASTNQTSMYLCASSSPVDYRVGGDTQYFGPGTRLTVL.

This clone was recorded a few times. This sample also contains other DNA sequences that code for the same CDR3. The DNA of the CDR3 is TGCAGTGCCCCGGTTGTGGATACGCAGTATTTT. This translates into CSAPVVDTQYF. This chain connects TRBV20-1 to TRBJ2-3; no firm D call. Looked up from germline, CDR1 is DFQATT and CDR2 is SNEGSKA (reference sequence). V lost 6 bases, J lost 6 bases, and 10 bases lay in between. CDR3 length: 11 amino acids.

This clone was counted a few times. V is TRBV19 and J is TRBJ1-2; possible D gene TRBD1, 5 bases. This CDR3 spans 14 amino acids. Germline assignment: CDR1 LNHDA and CDR2 SQIVND (reference sequence). Trimming took 6 bases from V and 6 from J, leaving 17 bases between them. The chain's CDR3 is CASSIPQGSHGYTF. The DNA of the CDR3 is TGTGCCAGTAGCATTCCTCAGGGATCCCATGGCTACACCTTC.

In its sample, this clone was seen a few times. The chain combines TRBV28 with TRBJ2-6, with D unclear. Between the trimmed V and J ends, which lost 9 bases and 0 bases, there was a span of 9 bases. The V gene's germline CDR1 is MDHEN and CDR2 SYDVKM. The CDR3 has 14 amino acids. DNA for the CDR3: TGTGCCAGTAAAAGTTCCTCTGGGGCCAACGTCCTGACTTTC. Its translation: CASKSSSGANVLTF.

Only a few counts were recorded for this clone. The V and J genes are TRBV5-7 and TRBJ2-1; D tentatively fits TRBD1 or TRBD2 (5 bases each). TRBV5-7 is noted as an ORF with a role that remains uncertain. This CDR3 is 15 amino acids long. Trimming removed 0 bases from V and 4 bases from J, with 11 bases in between. CDR3 protein: CASSLDGATYNEQFF. CDR3 DNA sequence: TGTGCCAGCAGCTTGGACGGGGCTACTTACAATGAGCAGTTCTTC.

The chain uses TRBV7-2 and TRBJ2-5; 7 nucleotides align to TRBD1. Germline CDR1 SGHTA, CDR2 FQGNSA. J lost 7 bases, V lost 3 bases, and 8 bases had no gene match. This CDR3 has 14 residues. The CDR3 sequence is CASSFQGVEGTQYF. In DNA, the CDR3 is TGTGCCAGCAGCTTCCAGGGGGTTGAAGGGACCCAGTACTTC.

The genes are TRBV28 and TRBJ2-5; 9 nucleotides line up with TRBD2. Per the germline V gene, CDR1 is MDHEN and CDR2 is SYDVKM. The CDR3 extends over 14 amino acids. Trimming removed 2 bases from V and 4 bases from J; junction bases left unmatched: 2. The CDR3: CASSLAGGVETQYF. CDR3 DNA sequence: TGTGCCAGCAGTTTAGCGGGGGGGGTAGAGACCCAGTACTTC.

V is TRBV28 and J is TRBJ1-2; possibly TRBD1 for D (6 bases). This CDR3 has 13 residues. Germline V CDR1 and CDR2: MDHEN, SYDVKM. V lost 6 bases and J lost 6, with 14 bases in between. CDR3 in DNA: TGTGCCAGCAGAGTTACAGGGAAGGATGGCTACACCTTC. It yields the protein CASRVTGKDGYTF.

This chain links TRBV2 with TRBJ2-7; no firm D call. V gave up 3 bases and J gave up 5 bases, with 11 bases separating them. CDR1 and CDR2 from the germline V gene are SNHLY and FYNNEI. The CDR3 is 13 residues long. CDR3 nucleotide sequence: TGTGCCAGCAGTGAGTCCAGGCCGAACGAGCAGTACTTC. It encodes CASSESRPNEQYF.

This clone was counted a few times. The chain recombines TRBV14 with TRBJ2-7; TRBD1 agrees at 7 bases. Germline V lookup: CDR1 SGHDN, CDR2 FVKESK. The V and J ends lost 5 bases and 5 bases, in that order; junction bases with no gene match: 9. The CDR3 is 14 residues long. The CDR3 protein is CASSSQTGINEQYF. The CDR3, as DNA: TGTGCCAGCAGCTCACAGACAGGGATCAACGAGCAGTACTTC.

The chain joins TRBV4-3 to TRBJ1-1, with D tentatively TRBD1 (6 bases). This CDR3 spans 15 amino acids. V gave up 0 bases and J gave up 4 bases, with 12 bases separating them. The germline V gene encodes CDR1 LGHNA and CDR2 YSLEER. The CDR3: CASSQEPGRGTEAFF. CDR3 coding DNA: TGCGCCAGCAGCCAAGAACCGGGCAGGGGCACTGAAGCTTTCTTT.

The V and J genes are TRBV7-8 and TRBJ2-5; TRBD1 is a possible D gene (6 bases). Per germline, CDR1 SGHVS and CDR2 FQNEAQ. CDR3 length: 15 residues. The V end was cut by 5 bases, the J end by 2 bases, with 15 bases between. This CDR3 is CASSPDLTGQETQYF. CDR3 DNA sequence: TGTGCCAGCAGCCCTGATCTGACAGGACAAGAGACCCAGTACTTC.

This clone was detected only a few times. This chain links TRBV2 with TRBJ1-3; D uncertain. This CDR3 is built from 14 residues. Trimming removed 6 bases from V and 4 bases from J, with 13 bases in between. Germline V gene lookup returns CDR1 SNHLY and CDR2 FYNNEI. CDR3 protein: CASRGGSDGNTIYF. CDR3 nucleotide sequence: TGTGCCAGCAGGGGTGGGTCCGACGGAAACACCATATATTTT.

The chain joins TRBV28 to TRBJ1-2, with D maybe TRBD1 (5 bases). Trimming cost V 3 bases and J 4 bases, with 6 bases left between them. CDR3 length: 12 amino acids. Germline-derived CDR1 and CDR2 are MDHEN and SYDVKM. The CDR3 protein is CASSLRGYGYTF. For the CDR3, the DNA is TGTGCCAGCAGTTTGAGGGGCTATGGCTACACCTTC.

This rearrangement joins TRBV4-3 to TRBJ1-6; the D gene is possibly TRBD1 (6 bases). Germline V CDR1 and CDR2: LGHNA, YSLEER. CDR3 size: 15 residues. V lost 0 bases and J 9 bases, leaving 12 bases between the germline ends. CDR3 in DNA: TGCGCCAGCAGCCAAGATCTGGGGGCAGGTTCACCCCTCCACTTT. It yields the protein CASSQDLGAGSPLHF.

This clone occurred a few times. The chain carries TRBV5-6 and TRBJ2-7; TRBD2 aligns across 7 bases. The CDR3 contains 15 residues. After removal of 3 bases from V and 1 base from J, the junction contained 7 bases not matched to a gene. Germline CDR1 is SGHDT and CDR2 is YYEEEE. This CDR3 is CASSWEGPTSYEQYF. Here the CDR3 DNA reads TGTGCCAGCAGCTGGGAGGGCCCGACGTCCTACGAGCAGTACTTC.

The J gene is TRBJ2-7, the V gene TRBV7-8, with D perhaps TRBD1 (6 bases). This CDR3 spans 14 amino acids. Trimming shortened V by 5 bases and J by 6 bases, and 17 bases separated the two germline ends. Per the germline V gene, CDR1 is SGHVS and CDR2 is FQNEAQ. As DNA, the CDR3 is TGTGCCAGCAGCCTACCCCCCAGGGGAAGCGAGCAGTACTTC. This translates into CASSLPPRGSEQYF.